The present entry profiles one T cell receptor (beta chain) with its context. This entry is derived from a study of control samples from healthy donors and cancer patients. TCRdb keeps only in-frame clones here, not all; method: immunoSEQ multiplex PCR. Of more than 75,000 clones in the sample, around three quarters were seen once. Germline CDR1 is KGHSH and CDR2 is LQKENI. Trimming cost V 3 bases and J 3 bases, with 12 bases left between them. The CDR3 spans 15 residues. The chain joins TRBV18 to TRBJ2-1; a possible D gene is TRBD1 (6 bases). The sequence was collected from a woman in her 30s in good health. The specimen sequenced was blood. The CDR3 spells CASSPLQGVYNEQFF. DNA of the CDR3: TGTGCCAGCTCACCTCTACAGGGTGTCTACAATGAGCAGTTCTTC.